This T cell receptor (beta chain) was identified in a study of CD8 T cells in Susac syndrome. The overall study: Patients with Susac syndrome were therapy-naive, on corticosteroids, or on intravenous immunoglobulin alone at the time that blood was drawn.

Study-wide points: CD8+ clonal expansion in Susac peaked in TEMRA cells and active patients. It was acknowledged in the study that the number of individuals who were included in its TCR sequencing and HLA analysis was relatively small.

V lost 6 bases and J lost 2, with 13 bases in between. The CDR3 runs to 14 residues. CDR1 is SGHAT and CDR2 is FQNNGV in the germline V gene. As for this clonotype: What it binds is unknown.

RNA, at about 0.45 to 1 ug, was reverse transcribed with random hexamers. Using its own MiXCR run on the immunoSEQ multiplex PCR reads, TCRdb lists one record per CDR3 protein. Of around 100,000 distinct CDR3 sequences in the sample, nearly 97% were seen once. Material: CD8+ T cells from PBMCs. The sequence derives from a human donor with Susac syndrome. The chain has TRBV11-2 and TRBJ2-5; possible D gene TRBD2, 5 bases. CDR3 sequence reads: CASRGYEGQETQYF. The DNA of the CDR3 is TGTGCCAGCAGGGGATATGAGGGTCAAGAGACCCAGTACTTC.